The 9 T cell receptor beta chains given below trace back to one sample, sequenced in a study of T cell responses to AZD1222 COVID-19 vaccine. Sequenced by immunoSEQ multiplex PCR; TCRdb stores in-frame clones only, minus some. The sample yields about 170,000 clones, approximately 92% seen once. The source material was peripheral blood, sampled on day 0 of AZD1222 vaccination. Receptor source: an adult in good health.

The chain carries TRBV4-1 and TRBJ2-3, with 9 bases lining up with TRBD1. V gave up 3 bases and J gave up 3 bases; unmatched junction bases: 4. CDR3 length: 15 amino acids. CDR1 and CDR2 from the germline V gene are MGHRA and YSYEKL. Here the CDR3 DNA reads TGCGCCAGCAGCCAGGACAGGGGACAAACAGATACGCAGTATTTT. Encoded protein: CASSQDRGQTDTQYF.

This chain joins TRBV24-1 and TRBJ1-6, with no clear D. The CDR3 runs 16 residues. CDR1 and CDR2 from the germline V gene are KGHDR and SFDVKD. V gave up 0 bases and J gave up 10 bases, with 15 bases separating them. The CDR3 spells CATSDLMDHRISPLHF. CDR3 nucleotides: TGTGCCACCAGTGATTTGATGGACCACCGAATCTCACCCCTCCACTTT.

In DNA, the CDR3 is TGTGCCAGCAGCCCGACAGGGTTTGGCAATCAGCCCCAGCATTTT. Amino acids: CASSPTGFGNQPQHF. The J gene is TRBJ1-5, the V gene TRBV9, with TRBD1 matching 7 bases. The CDR3 covers 15 residues. Germline V CDR1 and CDR2: SGDLS, YYNGEE. J lost 2 bases, V lost 4 bases, and 6 bases had no gene match.

The chain is built from TRBV29-1 and TRBJ2-7; weak D call: TRBD1 (8 bases). Germline CDR1 is SQVTM and CDR2 is ANQGSEA. V shed 7 bases and J shed 1 base, with 17 bases lying between them. The CDR3 totals 14 residues. The CDR3, as DNA: TGCAGCGCCCTCACAGGGGGGGGGTCCTACGAGCAGTACTTC. Encoded protein: CSALTGGGSYEQYF.

Notes on this clone: At the DNA level, this CDR3 is encoded by other sequences in the same sample as well. This chain links TRBV18 with TRBJ2-7, with TRBD1 matching 8 bases. With 3 bases clipped from V and 1 base from J, the junction kept 2 bases outside the gene matches. Germline CDR1 reads KGHSH; CDR2 reads LQKENI. This CDR3 is built from 14 residues. CDR3: CASSPGTGSYEQYF. The CDR3 DNA sequence: TGTGCCAGCTCACCCGGGACAGGTTCCTACGAGCAGTACTTC.

The CDR3 sequence: CASSRTQEKLFF. In DNA form, the CDR3 reads TGTGCCAGCAGCCGTACGCAGGAAAAACTGTTTTTT. The gene calls are TRBV7-9 and TRBJ1-4; D unclear. Germline values: CDR1 SEHNR, CDR2 FQNEAQ (reference sequence). This CDR3 is 12 amino acids long. Trimming removed 5 bases from V and 8 bases from J, with 9 bases in between.

This clone was seen only a few times. This chain joins TRBV10-3 and TRBJ2-7, with 7 nucleotides matching TRBD1. The CDR3 covers 15 residues. Germline V gene sequence: CDR1 ENHRY, CDR2 SYGVKD. With 6 bases clipped from V and 0 bases from J, the junction kept 8 bases outside the gene matches. The CDR3 DNA is TGTGCCATCAGGAGGGACAGCCGATCCTCCTACGAGCAGTACTTC. It encodes CAIRRDSRSSYEQYF.

The J gene is TRBJ1-2, the V gene TRBV5-6; no firm D call. Germline V gene data show CDR1 as SGHDT and CDR2 as YYEEEE. CDR3 length equals 15 residues. Trimming shortened V by 4 bases and J by 8 bases, and 21 bases separated the two germline ends. CDR3 nucleotides: TGTGCCAGCAGCCTACTCACCAGAGACTCTAGGGGCTACACCTTC. This translates into CASSLLTRDSRGYTF.

In its sample, this clone was seen once. The CDR3 loop reads CASKAGDYEQYF. In DNA, the CDR3 is TGTGCCTCCAAAGCAGGGGACTACGAGCAGTACTTC. The rearrangement joins TRBV7-9 to TRBJ2-7; D possibly corresponds to TRBD1 (6 bases). Germline CDR1 reads SEHNR; CDR2 reads FQNEAQ (reference sequence). The V end was cut by 11 bases, the J end by 3 bases, with 14 bases between. The CDR3 is 12 residues long.